This T cell receptor (beta chain) was retrieved from a study of T cell changes during pregnancy in multiple sclerosis. Losses at the gene ends were 6 bases for V and 7 bases for J; bases not matched to a gene: 8. Germline assignment: CDR1 SQVTM and CDR2 ANQGSEA. This CDR3 spans 12 amino acids. Generated by immunoSEQ multiplex PCR, the TCRdb table keeps only in-frame clones and is missing some. The sample has more than 75,000 clones, about 94% seen once. This material consisted of peripheral blood, taken in the third trimester of pregnancy. This rearrangement joins TRBV29-1 to TRBJ2-7, with 8 bases identical to TRBD1. The TCR sequence derives from a female donor with multiple sclerosis, enrolled in a pregnancy study. The CDR3 loop is CSVAVTGEEQYF. As DNA, the CDR3 is TGCAGCGTAGCCGTGACAGGGGAAGAGCAGTACTTC.